The rows below give T cell receptor beta chains drawn from one sample of a study of breast tumors, draining lymph nodes, adjacent tissues. One entry per CDR3 protein results from TCRdb running MiXCR on the multiplex PCR reads. The sample has fewer than 150,000 distinct CDR3 sequences; 21% are singletons. The specimen was axillary lymph node tissue. These receptors came from a female donor with breast cancer. Some clones in this sample may be carry-over from other donors' samples. The CDR3 runs from the conserved cysteine through the conserved F or W. Each record gives: D gene, J gene, V gene, CDR3 length, clone size, CDR3 protein, CDR3 DNA. The D gene is left open where the match is weak. Clone size is not always given. Where it is, it says once, few, many or a class for expanded clones.

d_gene: TRBD1
j_gene: TRBJ2-7
v_gene: TRBV28
len: 15
abundance: many
CDR3aa: CASSPPATGAYEQYF
CDR3nt: TGTGCCAGCAGTCCTCCCGCGACAGGGGCCTACGAGCAGTACTTC

d_gene: NA
j_gene: TRBJ1-1
v_gene: TRBV7-6
len: 13
abundance: NA
CDR3aa: CASSLAPNLEAFF
CDR3nt: TGTGCCAGCAGCTTAGCACCGAACCTTGAAGCTTTCTTT

d_gene: NA
j_gene: TRBJ1-3
v_gene: TRBV20-1
len: 16
abundance: many
CDR3aa: CSASAGKDPSGNTIYF
CDR3nt: TGCAGTGCTAGCGCAGGGAAAGACCCCTCTGGAAACACCATATATTTT

d_gene: NA
j_gene: TRBJ2-1
v_gene: TRBV18
len: 13
abundance: many
CDR3aa: CASSPALRGEQFF
CDR3nt: TGTGCCAGCTCACCAGCGTTACGAGGTGAGCAGTTCTTC

d_gene: TRBD2
j_gene: TRBJ2-1
v_gene: TRBV27
len: 19
abundance: few
CDR3aa: CASSLLSSGEMSSYNEQFF
CDR3nt: TGTGCCAGCAGTTTATTGTCTAGCGGAGAAATGAGCTCCTACAATGAGCAGTTCTTC

d_gene: NA
j_gene: TRBJ1-3
v_gene: TRBV6-2/TRBV6-3
len: 15
abundance: many
CDR3aa: CASRRDGPKENTIYF
CDR3nt: TGTGCCAGCAGGCGGGACGGACCTAAAGAAAACACCATATATTTT

d_gene: NA
j_gene: TRBJ1-6
v_gene: TRBV5-4
len: 12
abundance: many
CDR3aa: CASSLQNSPLHF
CDR3nt: TGTGCCAGCAGCTTACAGAATTCACCCCTCCACTTT

d_gene: NA
j_gene: TRBJ2-4
v_gene: TRBV25-1
len: 15
abundance: few
CDR3aa: CASSDGSLAKNIQYF
CDR3nt: TGTGCCAGCAGTGATGGGAGTTTAGCCAAAAACATTCAGTACTTC

d_gene: TRBD1
j_gene: TRBJ2-7
v_gene: TRBV6-5
len: 15
abundance: many
CDR3aa: CASSKPGGSSYEQYF
CDR3nt: TGTGCCAGCAGTAAACCAGGGGGTTCATCCTACGAGCAGTACTTC

d_gene: NA
j_gene: TRBJ1-2
v_gene: TRBV30
len: 11
abundance: few
CDR3aa: CAWSEGWGYTF
CDR3nt: TGTGCCTGGAGCGAGGGATGGGGCTACACCTTC

d_gene: TRBD2
j_gene: TRBJ2-3
v_gene: TRBV9
len: 20
abundance: many
CDR3aa: CASSGGTSGRVGASTDTQYF
CDR3nt: TGTGCCAGCAGCGGAGGGACTAGCGGGAGGGTCGGCGCTAGCACAGATACGCAGTATTTT

d_gene: NA
j_gene: TRBJ1-2
v_gene: TRBV20-1
len: 13
abundance: many
CDR3aa: CSARDEALYGYTF
CDR3nt: TGCAGTGCTAGAGACGAGGCATTATATGGCTACACCTTC

d_gene: NA
j_gene: TRBJ2-2
v_gene: TRBV5-1
len: 15
abundance: many
CDR3aa: CASSALGGDTGELFF
CDR3nt: TGCGCCAGCAGCGCCTTGGGAGGTGACACCGGGGAGCTGTTTTTT

d_gene: TRBD2
j_gene: TRBJ2-3
v_gene: TRBV7-8
len: 16
abundance: NA
CDR3aa: CASSLGLAGGQNTQYF
CDR3nt: TGTGCCAGCAGCTTAGGACTAGCGGGAGGCCAAAATACGCAGTATTTT

d_gene: NA
j_gene: TRBJ2-7
v_gene: TRBV11-2
len: 15
abundance: many
CDR3aa: CASSSQSGTTYEQYF
CDR3nt: TGTGCCAGCAGCTCCCAGTCCGGGACGACCTACGAGCAGTACTTC

d_gene: NA
j_gene: TRBJ2-1
v_gene: TRBV6-1
len: 16
abundance: many
CDR3aa: CASRSAVESSYNEQFF
CDR3nt: TGTGCCAGCAGGTCCGCGGTAGAGAGCTCCTACAATGAGCAGTTCTTC

d_gene: TRBD1
j_gene: TRBJ1-2
v_gene: TRBV29-1
len: 13
abundance: many
CDR3aa: CSVQGTGSYGYTF
CDR3nt: TGCAGCGTCCAGGGGACAGGGTCCTATGGCTACACCTTC

d_gene: TRBD2
j_gene: TRBJ2-3
v_gene: TRBV9
len: 14
abundance: many
CDR3aa: CASSRGRSTDTQYF
CDR3nt: TGTGCCAGCAGCCGCGGGAGAAGCACAGATACGCAGTATTTT

d_gene: NA
j_gene: TRBJ2-7
v_gene: TRBV20-1
len: 14
abundance: many
CDR3aa: CSATDGERSDEQYF
CDR3nt: TGCAGTGCTACTGATGGGGAGCGCAGCGACGAGCAGTACTTC

d_gene: TRBD2
j_gene: TRBJ2-1
v_gene: TRBV2
len: 15
abundance: many
CDR3aa: CASRVLAGVPVEQFF
CDR3nt: TGTGCCAGCAGGGTTCTAGCGGGAGTCCCGGTTGAGCAGTTCTTC

d_gene: NA
j_gene: TRBJ2-7
v_gene: TRBV6-1
len: 13
abundance: NA
CDR3aa: CTSSEYPVDEQYF
CDR3nt: TGTACCAGCAGTGAATACCCTGTGGACGAGCAGTACTTC

d_gene: TRBD2
j_gene: TRBJ2-3
v_gene: TRBV5-1
len: 17
abundance: many
CDR3aa: CASSLAGAGGPGDTQYF
CDR3nt: TGCGCCAGCAGCTTGGCCGGAGCGGGAGGGCCGGGAGATACGCAGTATTTT

d_gene: NA
j_gene: TRBJ1-2
v_gene: TRBV6-6
len: 12
abundance: many
CDR3aa: CASSGQTYGYTF
CDR3nt: TGTGCCAGCAGCGGACAGACCTATGGCTACACCTTC

d_gene: NA
j_gene: TRBJ1-2
v_gene: TRBV2
len: 16
abundance: many
CDR3aa: CASSEDGSVRAAGYTF
CDR3nt: TGTGCCAGCAGTGAAGACGGGAGTGTGAGGGCGGCTGGCTACACCTTC

d_gene: NA
j_gene: TRBJ1-1
v_gene: TRBV18
len: 14
abundance: NA
CDR3aa: CASSPGGVRTEAFF
CDR3nt: TGTGCCAGCTCACCAGGGGGAGTTAGGACTGAAGCTTTCTTT

d_gene: TRBD1
j_gene: TRBJ2-2
v_gene: TRBV10-1
len: 16
abundance: many
CDR3aa: CASSDGQGGKAGELFF
CDR3nt: TGCGCCAGCAGTGATGGACAGGGAGGTAAAGCCGGGGAGCTGTTTTTT

d_gene: NA
j_gene: TRBJ2-5
v_gene: TRBV3-1
len: 12
abundance: NA
CDR3aa: CASSQGGETQYF
CDR3nt: TGTGCCAGCAGCCAAGGGGGGGAGACCCAGTACTTC

d_gene: TRBD1
j_gene: TRBJ2-2
v_gene: TRBV4-1
len: 18
abundance: many
CDR3aa: CASSQTGTGGRYTGELFF
CDR3nt: TGCGCCAGCAGCCAAACCGGGACAGGGGGGAGGTACACCGGGGAGCTGTTTTTT

d_gene: NA
j_gene: TRBJ2-7
v_gene: TRBV28
len: 13
abundance: many
CDR3aa: CASSPGPRHEQYF
CDR3nt: TGTGCCAGCAGCCCCGGTCCGAGGCACGAGCAGTACTTC

d_gene: TRBD2
j_gene: TRBJ2-3
v_gene: TRBV9
len: 14
abundance: many
CDR3aa: CASSPGGHTDTQYF
CDR3nt: TGTGCCAGCAGCCCGGGAGGGCACACAGATACGCAGTATTTT

d_gene: NA
j_gene: TRBJ2-3
v_gene: TRBV27
len: 14
abundance: NA
CDR3aa: CASNKEGAAGTQYF
CDR3nt: TGTGCCAGCAATAAGGAGGGTGCAGCAGGGACGCAGTATTTT

d_gene: TRBD2
j_gene: TRBJ2-1
v_gene: TRBV28
len: 16
abundance: NA
CDR3aa: CASSLIGLAGGNEQFF
CDR3nt: TGTGCCAGCAGTTTAATAGGGCTAGCGGGAGGGAATGAGCAGTTCTTC

d_gene: NA
j_gene: TRBJ2-3
v_gene: TRBV7-3
len: 15
abundance: many
CDR3aa: CASSPWGGTGDTQYF
CDR3nt: TGTGCCAGCAGCCCATGGGGGGGGACAGGTGATACGCAGTATTTT

d_gene: NA
j_gene: TRBJ2-3
v_gene: TRBV18
len: 15
abundance: many
CDR3aa: CASSPPRPQADTQYF
CDR3nt: TGTGCCAGCTCACCACCGAGGCCACAGGCAGATACGCAGTATTTT

d_gene: TRBD2
j_gene: TRBJ2-1
v_gene: TRBV6-4
len: 15
abundance: NA
CDR3aa: CASSDGTSGYNEQFF
CDR3nt: TGTGCCAGCAGTGACGGGACTAGCGGGTACAATGAGCAGTTCTTC

d_gene: TRBD2
j_gene: TRBJ2-6
v_gene: TRBV12-3/TRBV12-4
len: 19
abundance: many
CDR3aa: CASIRAGEVGTSGANVLTF
CDR3nt: TGTGCCAGCATAAGAGCGGGAGAGGTCGGGACCTCTGGGGCCAACGTCCTGACTTTC

d_gene: NA
j_gene: TRBJ2-7
v_gene: TRBV2
len: 12
abundance: many
CDR3aa: CASSGRGGRRYF
CDR3nt: TGTGCCAGCAGTGGCAGGGGAGGCAGAAGGTACTTC

d_gene: TRBD2
j_gene: TRBJ2-1
v_gene: TRBV27
len: 15
abundance: many
CDR3aa: CASSAGTSGNNEQFF
CDR3nt: TGTGCCAGCAGTGCCGGGACTAGCGGGAACAATGAGCAGTTCTTC

d_gene: NA
j_gene: TRBJ1-1
v_gene: TRBV6-1
len: 14
abundance: NA
CDR3aa: CASSEQILNTEAFF
CDR3nt: TGTGCCAGCAGTGAACAAATCCTGAACACTGAAGCTTTCTTT

d_gene: NA
j_gene: TRBJ2-1
v_gene: TRBV24-1
len: 14
abundance: many
CDR3aa: CATSDSSRGVEQFF
CDR3nt: TGTGCCACCAGTGATTCTTCCCGGGGAGTTGAGCAGTTCTTC

d_gene: NA
j_gene: TRBJ1-4
v_gene: TRBV27
len: 16
abundance: NA
CDR3aa: CASSPFKNTYNEKLFF
CDR3nt: TGTGCCAGCAGCCCTTTCAAGAACACCTATAATGAAAAACTGTTTTTT

d_gene: NA
j_gene: TRBJ2-7
v_gene: TRBV6-5
len: 15
abundance: many
CDR3aa: CASSYSGFSSYEQYF
CDR3nt: TGTGCCAGCAGTTACTCGGGTTTTAGCTCCTACGAGCAGTACTTC

d_gene: NA
j_gene: TRBJ1-2
v_gene: TRBV2
len: 13
abundance: many
CDR3aa: CASRQSTSYGYTF
CDR3nt: TGTGCCAGCCGCCAGAGCACAAGCTATGGCTACACCTTC

d_gene: NA
j_gene: TRBJ2-1
v_gene: TRBV3-1
len: 12
abundance: many
CDR3aa: CASSDRQPEQFF
CDR3nt: TGTGCCAGCAGCGATAGACAGCCGGAGCAGTTCTTC

d_gene: NA
j_gene: TRBJ1-2
v_gene: TRBV30
len: 15
abundance: many
CDR3aa: CAWSREWGTNYGYTF
CDR3nt: TGTGCCTGGAGTCGAGAGTGGGGAACTAACTATGGCTACACCTTC

d_gene: NA
j_gene: TRBJ2-5
v_gene: TRBV19
len: 13
abundance: many
CDR3aa: CASSEAGLVTQYF
CDR3nt: TGTGCCAGTAGTGAGGCAGGGTTGGTGACCCAGTACTTC

d_gene: TRBD1
j_gene: TRBJ2-2
v_gene: TRBV3-1
len: 15
abundance: NA
CDR3aa: CASSHNSQGVGELFF
CDR3nt: TGTGCCAGCAGCCACAACTCTCAGGGGGTCGGGGAGCTGTTTTTT

d_gene: NA
j_gene: TRBJ1-5
v_gene: TRBV25-1
len: 13
abundance: few
CDR3aa: CASSGVGNQPQHF
CDR3nt: TGTGCCAGCAGTGGTGTGGGAAATCAGCCCCAGCATTTT